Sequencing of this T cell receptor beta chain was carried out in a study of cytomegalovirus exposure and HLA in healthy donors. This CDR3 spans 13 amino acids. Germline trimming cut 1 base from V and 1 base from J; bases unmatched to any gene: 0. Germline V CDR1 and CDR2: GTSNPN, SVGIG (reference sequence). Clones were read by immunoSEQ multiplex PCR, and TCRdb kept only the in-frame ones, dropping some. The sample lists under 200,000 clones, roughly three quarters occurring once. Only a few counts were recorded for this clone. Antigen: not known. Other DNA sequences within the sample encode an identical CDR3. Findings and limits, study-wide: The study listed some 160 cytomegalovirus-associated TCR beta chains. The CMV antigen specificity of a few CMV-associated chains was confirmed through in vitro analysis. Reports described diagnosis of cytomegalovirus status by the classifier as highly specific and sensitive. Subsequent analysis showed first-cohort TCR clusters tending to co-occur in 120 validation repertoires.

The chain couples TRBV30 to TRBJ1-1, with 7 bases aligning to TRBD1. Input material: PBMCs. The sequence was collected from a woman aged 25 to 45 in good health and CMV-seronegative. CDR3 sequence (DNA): TGTGCCTGGAGTGGACAGGGGAACACTGAAGCTTTCTTT. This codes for CAWSGQGNTEAFF.